This is a list of T cell receptor beta chains from one sample in a study of technical replicates of blood from several donors. Sequencing was performed with immunoSEQ multiplex PCR; in TCRdb, only in-frame clones are kept and a portion is missing. The data hold under 100,000 clones, with 94% observed a single time. Sequencing used T cells isolated from PBMCs. The receptors derive from a human donor in good health. The CDR3 runs from the conserved cysteine through the conserved F or W. The D gene is left open where the match is weak.

d_call j_call v_call cdr3_nt cdr3_aa
TRBD2 TRBJ2-1 TRBV7-9 TGTGCCAGCAGCTTAGGTAACTGGGCGGGAGGTTACAATGAGCAGTTCTTC CASSLGNWAGGYNEQFF
- TRBJ1-5 TRBV11-2 TGTGCCAGCAGCTCCCACCTGACAGTTAGCAATCAGCCCCAGCATTTT CASSSHLTVSNQPQHF
- TRBJ2-7 TRBV28 TGTGCCAGCAGGCAAGGGGCCTACGAGCAGTACTTC CASRQGAYEQYF
TRBD1 TRBJ2-1 TRBV19 TGTGCCAGTAGTGGACGGACAGGGGTCTACAATGAGCAGTTCTTC CASSGRTGVYNEQFF
- TRBJ1-1 TRBV5-1 TGCGCCAGCAGGCCAACAGGACCGAACACTGAAGCTTTCTTT CASRPTGPNTEAFF
- TRBJ2-2 TRBV5-1 TGCGCCAGCAGCTTGGGAGGGCCCGGGGAGCTGTTTTTT CASSLGGPGELFF
- TRBJ1-2 TRBV2 TGTGCCAGCGGGGCGGGACGCCTGAACTCAGGCTATGGCTACACCTTC CASGAGRLNSGYGYTF
TRBD2 TRBJ2-5 TRBV4-1 TGCGCCAGCAGCCAAGATAGGACTAGTCGAGAGACCCAGTACTTC CASSQDRTSRETQYF
TRBD1 TRBJ1-5 TRBV6-5 TGTGCCAGCAGTTTACAGGGGTATAGCAATCAGCCCCAGCATTTT CASSLQGYSNQPQHF
- TRBJ2-5 TRBV2 TGTGCCAGCAGGGCCGGACAGTCCCCAGAGACCCAGTACTTC CASRAGQSPETQYF
- TRBJ1-2 TRBV6-1 TGTGCCAGCAGTCCCCTCGACGACATTAACTATGGCTACACCTTC CASSPLDDINYGYTF